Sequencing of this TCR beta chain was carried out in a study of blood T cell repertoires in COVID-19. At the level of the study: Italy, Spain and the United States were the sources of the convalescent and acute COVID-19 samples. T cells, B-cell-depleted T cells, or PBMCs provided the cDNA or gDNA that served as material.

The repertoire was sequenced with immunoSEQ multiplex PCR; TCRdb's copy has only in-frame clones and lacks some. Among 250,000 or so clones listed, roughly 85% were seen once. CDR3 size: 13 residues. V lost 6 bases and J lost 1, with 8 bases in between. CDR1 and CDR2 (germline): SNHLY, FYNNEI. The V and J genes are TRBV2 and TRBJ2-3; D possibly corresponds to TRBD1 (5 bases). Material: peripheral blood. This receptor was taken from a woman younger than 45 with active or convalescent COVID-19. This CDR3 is CASRGPGTDTQYF. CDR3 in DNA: TGTGCCAGCAGGGGGCCAGGCACAGATACGCAGTATTTT. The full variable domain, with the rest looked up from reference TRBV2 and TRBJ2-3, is EPEVTQTPSHQVTQMGQEVILRCVPISNHLYFYWYRQILGQKVEFLVSFYNNEISEKSEIFDDQFSVERPDGSNFTLKIRSTKLEDSAMYFCASRGPGTDTQYFGPGTRLTVL.